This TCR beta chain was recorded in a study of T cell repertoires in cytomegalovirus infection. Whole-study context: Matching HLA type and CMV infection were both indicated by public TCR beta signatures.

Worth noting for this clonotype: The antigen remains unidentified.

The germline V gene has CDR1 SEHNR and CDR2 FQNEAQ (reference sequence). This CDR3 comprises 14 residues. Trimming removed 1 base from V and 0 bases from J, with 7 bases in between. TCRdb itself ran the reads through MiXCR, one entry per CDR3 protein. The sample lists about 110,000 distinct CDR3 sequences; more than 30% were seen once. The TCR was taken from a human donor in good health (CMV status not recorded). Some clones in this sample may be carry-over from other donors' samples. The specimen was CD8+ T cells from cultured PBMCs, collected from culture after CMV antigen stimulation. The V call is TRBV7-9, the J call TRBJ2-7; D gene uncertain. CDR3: CASSLDPSSYEQYF. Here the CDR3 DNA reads TGTGCCAGCAGCTTAGATCCCAGCTCCTACGAGCAGTACTTC.